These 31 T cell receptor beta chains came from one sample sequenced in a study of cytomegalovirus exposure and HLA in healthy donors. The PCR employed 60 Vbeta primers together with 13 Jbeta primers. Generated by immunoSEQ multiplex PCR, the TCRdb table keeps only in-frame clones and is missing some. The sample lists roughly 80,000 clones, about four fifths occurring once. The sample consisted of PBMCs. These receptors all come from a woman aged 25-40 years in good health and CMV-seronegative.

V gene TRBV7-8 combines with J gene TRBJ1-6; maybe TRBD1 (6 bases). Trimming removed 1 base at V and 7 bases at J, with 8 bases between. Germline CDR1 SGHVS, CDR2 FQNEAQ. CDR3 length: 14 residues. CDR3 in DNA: TGTGCCAGCAGCTTAGGGACAGACAATTCACCCCTCCACTTT. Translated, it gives CASSLGTDNSPLHF.

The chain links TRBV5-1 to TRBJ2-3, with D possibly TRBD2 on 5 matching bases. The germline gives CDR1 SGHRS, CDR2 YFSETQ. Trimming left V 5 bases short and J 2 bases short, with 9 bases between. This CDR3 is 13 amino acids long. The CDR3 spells CASRRANTDTQYF. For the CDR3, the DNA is TGCGCCAGCAGGCGGGCCAACACAGATACGCAGTATTTT.

CDR3 nucleotides: TGTGCCAGCAGTCTCCGGGACTCCCTCAACGAGCAGTACTTC. Its translation: CASSLRDSLNEQYF. This chain connects TRBV27 to TRBJ2-5; D perhaps matches TRBD2 (6 bases). The better agreement between TRBJ2-7 and the DNA end casts doubt on the J call. This CDR3 spans 14 amino acids. In germline, CDR1 is MNHEY, CDR2 SMNVEV (reference sequence).

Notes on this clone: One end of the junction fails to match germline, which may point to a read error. Written as DNA, the CDR3 is TGTTCCAGCAGTTCCACTGGACTAGCGGGAGGAAGGGAAGGGGGAGAGCAGTACTTC. It specifies CSSSSTGLAGGREGGEQYF. The rearrangement links TRBV7-9 to TRBJ2-7, with 14 bases that match TRBD2. Germline lookup yields CDR1 SEHNR and CDR2 FQNEAQ (reference sequence). The CDR3 runs to 19 residues.

As DNA, the CDR3 is TGTGCCAGCAGCCCGGGGACAGTAAACTCATACAATGAGCAGTTCTTC. Translation gives CASSPGTVNSYNEQFF. The chain combines TRBV11-1 with TRBJ2-1; 7 bases match TRBD1. Germline CDR1 SGHAT, CDR2 FQDESV (reference sequence). V lost 5 bases to trimming and J lost 4 bases; unmatched junction nucleotides: 11. The CDR3 has 16 residues.

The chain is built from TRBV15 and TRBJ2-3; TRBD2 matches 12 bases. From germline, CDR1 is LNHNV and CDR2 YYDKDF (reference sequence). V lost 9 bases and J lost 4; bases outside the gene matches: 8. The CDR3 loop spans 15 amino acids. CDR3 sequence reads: CATTQGLAGSDTQYF. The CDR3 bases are TGTGCCACTACCCAAGGACTAGCGGGATCAGATACGCAGTATTTT.

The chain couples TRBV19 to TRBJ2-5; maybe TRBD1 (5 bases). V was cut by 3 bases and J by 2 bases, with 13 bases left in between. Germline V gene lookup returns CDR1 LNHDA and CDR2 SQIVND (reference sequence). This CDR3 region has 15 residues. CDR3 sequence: CASSIPGHLQETQYF. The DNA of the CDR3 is TGTGCCAGTAGTATCCCCGGACACTTACAAGAGACCCAGTACTTC.

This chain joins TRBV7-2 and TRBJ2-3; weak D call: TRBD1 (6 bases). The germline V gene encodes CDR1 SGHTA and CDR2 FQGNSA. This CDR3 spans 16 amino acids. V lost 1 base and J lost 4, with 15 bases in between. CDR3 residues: CASSLVAGVRADTQYF. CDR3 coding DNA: TGTGCCAGCAGCTTAGTGGCAGGGGTTCGTGCAGATACGCAGTATTTT.

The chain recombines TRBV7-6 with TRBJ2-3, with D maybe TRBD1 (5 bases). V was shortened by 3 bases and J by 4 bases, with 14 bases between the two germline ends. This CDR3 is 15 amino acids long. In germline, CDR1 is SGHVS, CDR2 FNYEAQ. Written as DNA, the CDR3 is TGTGCCAGCAGCTTGTCAGGGCCGGCGGCAGATACGCAGTATTTT. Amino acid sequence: CASSLSGPAADTQYF.

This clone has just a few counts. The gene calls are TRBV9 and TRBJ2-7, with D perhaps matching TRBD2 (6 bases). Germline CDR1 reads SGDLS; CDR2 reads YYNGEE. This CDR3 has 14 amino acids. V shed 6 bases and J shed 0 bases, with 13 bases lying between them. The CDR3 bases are TGTGCCAGCACCCGGGACTCCAACTCCTACGAGCAGTACTTC. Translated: CASTRDSNSYEQYF.

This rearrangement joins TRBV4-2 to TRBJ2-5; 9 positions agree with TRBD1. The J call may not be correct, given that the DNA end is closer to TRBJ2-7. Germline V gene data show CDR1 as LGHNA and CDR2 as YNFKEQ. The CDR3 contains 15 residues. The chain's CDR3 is CASSQTGQGIYEQYF. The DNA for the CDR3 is TGTGCCAGCAGCCAAACGGGACAGGGAATCTACGAGCAGTACTTC.

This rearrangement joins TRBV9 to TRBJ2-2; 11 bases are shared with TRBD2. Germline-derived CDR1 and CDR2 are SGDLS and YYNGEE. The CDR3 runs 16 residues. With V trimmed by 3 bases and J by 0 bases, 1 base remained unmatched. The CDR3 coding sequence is TGTGCCAGCAGCGGACTAGCGGGGACGAACACCGGGGAGCTGTTTTTT. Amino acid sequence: CASSGLAGTNTGELFF. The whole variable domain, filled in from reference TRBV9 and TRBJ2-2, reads DSGVTQTPKHLITATGQRVTLRCSPRSGDLSVYWYQQSLDQGLQFLIQYYNGEERAKGNILERFSAQQFPDLHSELNLSSLELGDSALYFCASSGLAGTNTGELFFGEGSRLTVL.

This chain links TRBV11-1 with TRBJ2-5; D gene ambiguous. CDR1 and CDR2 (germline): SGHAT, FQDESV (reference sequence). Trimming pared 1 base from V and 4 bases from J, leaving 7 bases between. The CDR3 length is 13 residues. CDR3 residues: CASSLVPGETQYF. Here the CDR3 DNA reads TGTGCCAGCAGCTTAGTTCCGGGAGAGACCCAGTACTTC.

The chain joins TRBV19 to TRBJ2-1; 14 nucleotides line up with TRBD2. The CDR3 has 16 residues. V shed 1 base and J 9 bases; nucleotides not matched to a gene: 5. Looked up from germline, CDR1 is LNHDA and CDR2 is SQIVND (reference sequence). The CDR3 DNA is TGTGCCAGTAGTATAGGATCCGGGACTAGCGGGGGTGAGCAGTTCTTC. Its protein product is CASSIGSGTSGGEQFF.

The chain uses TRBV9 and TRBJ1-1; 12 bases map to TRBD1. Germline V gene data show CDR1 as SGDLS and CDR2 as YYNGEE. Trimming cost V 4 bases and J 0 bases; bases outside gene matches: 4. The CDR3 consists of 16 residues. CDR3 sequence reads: CASSPGQGALNTEAFF. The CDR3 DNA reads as TGTGCCAGCAGCCCGGGACAGGGGGCCTTGAACACTGAAGCTTTCTTT.

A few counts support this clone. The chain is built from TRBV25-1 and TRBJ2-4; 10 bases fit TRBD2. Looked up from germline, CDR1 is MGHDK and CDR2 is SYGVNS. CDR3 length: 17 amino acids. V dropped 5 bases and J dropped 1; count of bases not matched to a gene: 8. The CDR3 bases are TGTGCCAGCAGTCCCAGCGGGAGGGCCGCGGCCAAAAACATTCAGTACTTC. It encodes CASSPSGRAAAKNIQYF. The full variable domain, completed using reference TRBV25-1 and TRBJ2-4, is EADIYQTPRYLVIGTGKKITLECSQTMGHDKMYWYQQDPGMELHLIHYSYGVNSTEKGDLSSESTVSRIRTEHFPLTLESARPSHTSQYLCASSPSGRAAAKNIQYFGAGTRLSVL.

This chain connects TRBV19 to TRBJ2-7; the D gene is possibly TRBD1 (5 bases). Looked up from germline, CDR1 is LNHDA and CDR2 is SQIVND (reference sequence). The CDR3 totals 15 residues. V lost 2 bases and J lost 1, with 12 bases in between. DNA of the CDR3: TGTGCCAGTAGTATATTCCCCGCAGGGTCCTACGAGCAGTACTTC. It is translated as CASSIFPAGSYEQYF.

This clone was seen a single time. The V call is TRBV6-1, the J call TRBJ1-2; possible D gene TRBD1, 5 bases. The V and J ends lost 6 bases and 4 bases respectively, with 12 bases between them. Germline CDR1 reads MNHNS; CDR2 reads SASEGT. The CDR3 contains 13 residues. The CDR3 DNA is TGTGCCAGCAGCGGGGGGGGGTTCTATGGCTACACCTTC. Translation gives CASSGGGFYGYTF.

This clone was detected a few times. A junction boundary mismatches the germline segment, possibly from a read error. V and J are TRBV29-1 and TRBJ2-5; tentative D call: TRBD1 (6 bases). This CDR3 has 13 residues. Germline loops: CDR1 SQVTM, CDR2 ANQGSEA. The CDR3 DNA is TGCAGCGTTGAAGATATGGGACAAGGGACCCAGTACTTC. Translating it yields CSVEDMGQGTQYF.

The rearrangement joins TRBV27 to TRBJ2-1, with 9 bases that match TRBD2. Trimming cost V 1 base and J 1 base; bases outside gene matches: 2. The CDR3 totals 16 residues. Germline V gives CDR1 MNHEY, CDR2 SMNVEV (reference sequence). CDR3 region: CASSLYLAGSYNEQFF. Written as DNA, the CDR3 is TGTGCCAGCAGTTTATATCTAGCGGGGTCCTACAATGAGCAGTTCTTC.

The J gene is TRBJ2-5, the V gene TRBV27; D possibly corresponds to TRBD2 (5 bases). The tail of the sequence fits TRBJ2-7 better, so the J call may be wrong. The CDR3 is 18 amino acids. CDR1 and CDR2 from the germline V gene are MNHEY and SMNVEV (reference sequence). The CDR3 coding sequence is TGTGCCAGCAGTTTATTTAGTATTGAGGCGGGCAACTCCTACGAGCAGTACTTC. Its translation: CASSLFSIEAGNSYEQYF.

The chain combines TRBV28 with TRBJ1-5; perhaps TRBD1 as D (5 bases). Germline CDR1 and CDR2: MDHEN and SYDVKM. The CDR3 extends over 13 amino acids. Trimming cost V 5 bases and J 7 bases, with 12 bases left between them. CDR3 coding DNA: TGTGCCAGCAGTATTGCGGGGGGGCAGCCCCAGCATTTT. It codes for CASSIAGGQPQHF.

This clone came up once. The CDR3, as DNA: TGTGCCAGCAGTGAGGGGGGTGCAGAGACCCAGTACTTC. Protein sequence: CASSEGGAETQYF. J is TRBJ2-5 and V is TRBV2; possibly TRBD2 for D (6 bases). In germline, CDR1 is SNHLY, CDR2 FYNNEI. There are 13 residues in the CDR3. V lost 3 bases, J lost 4 bases, and 9 bases lay in between.

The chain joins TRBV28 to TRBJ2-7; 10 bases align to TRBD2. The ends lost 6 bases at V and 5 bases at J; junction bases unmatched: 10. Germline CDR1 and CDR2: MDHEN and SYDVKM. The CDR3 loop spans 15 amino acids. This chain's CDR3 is CASSTPSGRVNEQYF. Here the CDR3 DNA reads TGTGCCAGCAGCACCCCAAGCGGGAGGGTGAACGAGCAGTACTTC. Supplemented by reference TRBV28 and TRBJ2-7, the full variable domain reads DVKVTQSSRYLVKRTGEKVFLECVQDMDHENMFWYRQDPGLGLRLIYFSYDVKMKEKGDIPEGYSVSREKKERFSLILESASTNQTSMYLCASSTPSGRVNEQYFGPGTRLTVT.

The CDR3 spells CASSLRLAGVGVYNEQFF. The CDR3 region has the DNA TGTGCCAGCAGCCTGAGACTAGCGGGAGTCGGTGTTTACAATGAGCAGTTCTTC. The rearrangement links TRBV9 to TRBJ2-1; 12 positions agree with TRBD2. V was clipped by 4 bases and J by 4 bases; unmatched bases: 12. The germline V gene encodes CDR1 SGDLS and CDR2 YYNGEE. CDR3 length: 18 amino acids.

CDR3 DNA sequence: TGTGCCAGTGGCAGGGGCAACACTGAAGCTTTCTTT. This sequence encodes CASGRGNTEAFF. This chain links TRBV28 with TRBJ1-1, with D possibly matching TRBD1 (6 bases). The length of the CDR3 is 12 residues. Per germline, CDR1 MDHEN and CDR2 SYDVKM. Trimming cost V 9 bases and J 2 bases, with 10 bases left between them. The entire variable domain, with the rest obtained from reference TRBV28 and TRBJ1-1, is as follows: DVKVTQSSRYLVKRTGEKVFLECVQDMDHENMFWYRQDPGLGLRLIYFSYDVKMKEKGDIPEGYSVSREKKERFSLILESASTNQTSMYLCASGRGNTEAFFGQGTRLTVV.

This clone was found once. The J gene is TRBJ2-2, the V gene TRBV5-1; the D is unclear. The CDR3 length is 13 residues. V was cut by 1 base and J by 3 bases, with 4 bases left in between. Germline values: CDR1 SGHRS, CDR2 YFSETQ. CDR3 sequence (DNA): TGCGCCAGCAGCTTGACTTACACCGGGGAGCTGTTTTTT. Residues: CASSLTYTGELFF.

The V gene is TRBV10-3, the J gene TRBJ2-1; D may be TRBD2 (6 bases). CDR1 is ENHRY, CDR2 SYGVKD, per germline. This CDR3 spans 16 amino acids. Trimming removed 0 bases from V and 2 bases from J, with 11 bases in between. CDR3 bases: TGTGCCATCAGTGAGTCGATGGCGGGAACCTACAATGAGCAGTTCTTC. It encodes CAISESMAGTYNEQFF.

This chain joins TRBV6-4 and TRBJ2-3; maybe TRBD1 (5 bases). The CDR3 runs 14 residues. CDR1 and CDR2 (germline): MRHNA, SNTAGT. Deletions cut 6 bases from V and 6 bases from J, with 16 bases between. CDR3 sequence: CASRVDRGSDTQYF. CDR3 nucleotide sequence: TGTGCCAGCAGAGTAGACAGAGGCAGCGATACGCAGTATTTT.

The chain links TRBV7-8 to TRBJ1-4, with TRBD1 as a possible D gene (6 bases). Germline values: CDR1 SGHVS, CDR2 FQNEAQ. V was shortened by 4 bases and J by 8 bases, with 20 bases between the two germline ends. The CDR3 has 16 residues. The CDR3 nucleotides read TGTGCCAGCAGCTACGGGACAATTAATGTAGGGGAAAAACTGTTTTTT. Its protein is CASSYGTINVGEKLFF.

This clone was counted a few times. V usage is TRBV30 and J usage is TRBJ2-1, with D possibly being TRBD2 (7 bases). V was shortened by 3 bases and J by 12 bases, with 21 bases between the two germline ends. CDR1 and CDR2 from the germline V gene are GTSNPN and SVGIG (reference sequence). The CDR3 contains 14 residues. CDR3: CAWSRGGGSSRQFF. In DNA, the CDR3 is TGTGCCTGGAGCAGGGGCGGGGGATCATCACGGCAGTTCTTC.